This T cell receptor beta chain derives from a study of blood T cells in healthy people across ages. Turning to the study itself: Roughly one uniquely barcoded beta molecule per two T cells was captured.

Total RNA was extracted at no less than 5.5 micrograms per sample. The authors ran a second PCR of roughly 7 to 11 cycles using a sample-barcoded 5' primer and a J-beta primer mix. There were at least 2.5 million CDR3-containing paired-end reads obtained from each sample. TCRdb called the 5' RACE reads again in MiXCR, with one record for every CDR3 protein. The sample holds hundreds of thousands of distinct CDR3 sequences, about 56% seen once. This clonotype was found a few times. V lost 7 bases to trimming and J lost 7 bases, with 16 bases between them. CDR3 length: 14 amino acids. Germline assignment: CDR1 SNHLY and CDR2 FYNNEI.

The TCR was taken from a man aged 40-50 years in good health. The rearrangement links TRBV2 to TRBJ2-2; D may be TRBD2 (6 bases). What was sequenced was blood. CDR3 amino acids: CASTRDSWGGELFF. CDR3 in DNA: TGTGCCAGCACTCGGGACTCTTGGGGCGGGGAGCTGTTTTTT.